This passage covers 7 T cell receptor beta chains from one sample sequenced in a study of response to subunit inactivated influenza vaccine. TCRdb fed the RT-PCR reads into MiXCR, producing one record per CDR3 protein. This table holds 650,000 to 700,000 distinct CDR3 sequences, 15% to 19% found once. The sample was PBMCs from blood, taken about 13 days after vaccination. These receptors came from a man aged 45-65 years who received an inactivated influenza vaccine.

The rearrangement links TRBV6-2 or TRBV6-3 to TRBJ1-3, with D unresolved. CDR1 MNHEY and CDR2 SVGEGT come from the germline V gene. CDR3 length: 11 amino acids. V was clipped by 6 bases and J by 9 bases, with 9 bases between them. The chain's CDR3 is CASSDHGTIYF. The CDR3, as DNA: TGTGCCAGCAGCGACCACGGCACCATATATTTT.

This clonotype was counted only a few times. The chain joins TRBV10-3 to TRBJ2-1; TRBD2 matches 11 bases. V shed 4 bases, J shed 2 bases, and the junction held 4 bases outside the gene matches. Germline V CDR1 and CDR2: ENHRY, SYGVKD. The CDR3 loop spans 16 amino acids. The CDR3 loop reads CAISAQGLAAYNEQFF. Here the CDR3 DNA reads TGTGCCATCAGTGCCCAGGGACTAGCGGCCTACAATGAGCAGTTCTTC.

This clonotype was seen more than once but under ten times. This sequence joins TRBV11-2 and TRBJ2-1; the match to TRBD2 covers 12 bases. The length of the CDR3 is 20 residues. Germline V gene lookup returns CDR1 SGHAT and CDR2 FQNNGV. J gave up 0 bases and V 1 base, and 10 bases lay outside the gene matches. The CDR3 nucleotides are TGTGCCAGCAGCTTAGGACTAGCGGGAGTATTGGGGAGCTCCTACAATGAGCAGTTCTTC. It yields the protein CASSLGLAGVLGSSYNEQFF.

The gene calls are TRBV5-5 and TRBJ2-3, with TRBD2 matching 7 bases. Trimming cost V 0 bases and J 5 bases; bases outside gene matches: 9. Germline CDR1 and CDR2: SGHKS and YYEKEE (reference sequence). This CDR3 has 16 amino acids. CDR3 nucleotide sequence: TGTGCCAGCAGCTTGGTACTAGCGTCGATTTTAGATACGCAGTATTTT. It is translated as CASSLVLASILDTQYF.

The table lists this clonotype with a few counts. The chain is built from TRBV3-1 and TRBJ1-2; D might be TRBD1 (5 bases). Trimming cost V 0 bases and J 5 bases, with 10 bases left between them. The CDR3 is 14 residues long. CDR1 is LGHDT, CDR2 YNNKEL, per germline (reference sequence). The CDR3 region is CASSQDSGRYGYTF. The DNA of the CDR3 is TGTGCCAGCAGCCAAGATTCAGGGCGGTATGGCTACACCTTC.

There are many counts of this clonotype. The CDR3 bases are TGCGCCAGCAGGCCCCCCGGCACCGGGGAGCTGTTTTTT. Its translation is CASRPPGTGELFF. The chain carries TRBV5-1 and TRBJ2-2; D not resolved. With 5 bases removed from V and 4 bases from J, the gap between germline ends came to 9 bases. CDR1 SGHRS and CDR2 YFSETQ come from the germline V gene. This CDR3 is 13 amino acids long.

The V gene is TRBV6-2 or TRBV6-3, the J gene TRBJ2-7; perhaps TRBD2 as D (6 bases). The germline V gene has CDR1 MNHEY and CDR2 SVGEGT. With 4 bases removed from V and 2 bases from J, the gap between germline ends came to 18 bases. The CDR3 contains 16 residues. The CDR3: CASSFPFGSGTYEQYF. For the CDR3, the DNA is TGTGCCAGCAGTTTCCCCTTTGGTAGCGGCACCTACGAGCAGTACTTC.